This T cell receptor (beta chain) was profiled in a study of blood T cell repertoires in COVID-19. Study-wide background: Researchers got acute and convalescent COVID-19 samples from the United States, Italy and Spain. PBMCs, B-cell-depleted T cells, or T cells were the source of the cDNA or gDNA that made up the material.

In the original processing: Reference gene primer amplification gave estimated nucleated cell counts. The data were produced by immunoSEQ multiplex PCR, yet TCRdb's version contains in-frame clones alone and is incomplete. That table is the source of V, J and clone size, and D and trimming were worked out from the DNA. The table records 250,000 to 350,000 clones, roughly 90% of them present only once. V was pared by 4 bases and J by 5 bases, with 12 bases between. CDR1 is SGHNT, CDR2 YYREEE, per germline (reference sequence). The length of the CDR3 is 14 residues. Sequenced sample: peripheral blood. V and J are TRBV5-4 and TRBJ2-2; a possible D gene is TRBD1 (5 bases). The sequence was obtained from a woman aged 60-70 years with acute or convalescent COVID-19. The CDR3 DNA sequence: TGTGCCAGCAGCGACGCAGGGCGGACCGGGGAGCTGTTTTTT. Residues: CASSDAGRTGELFF.